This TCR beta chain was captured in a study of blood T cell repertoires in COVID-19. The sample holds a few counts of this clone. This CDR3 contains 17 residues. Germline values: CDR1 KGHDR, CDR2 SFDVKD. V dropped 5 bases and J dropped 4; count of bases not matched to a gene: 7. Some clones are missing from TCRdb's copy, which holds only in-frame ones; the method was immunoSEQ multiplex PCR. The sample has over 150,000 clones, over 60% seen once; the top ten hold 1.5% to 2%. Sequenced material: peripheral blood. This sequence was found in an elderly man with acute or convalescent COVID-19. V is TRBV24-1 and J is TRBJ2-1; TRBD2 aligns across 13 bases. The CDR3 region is CATSGYRLAGGYNEQFF. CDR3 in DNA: TGTGCCACCAGTGGGTATCGACTAGCGGGGGGTTACAATGAGCAGTTCTTC.